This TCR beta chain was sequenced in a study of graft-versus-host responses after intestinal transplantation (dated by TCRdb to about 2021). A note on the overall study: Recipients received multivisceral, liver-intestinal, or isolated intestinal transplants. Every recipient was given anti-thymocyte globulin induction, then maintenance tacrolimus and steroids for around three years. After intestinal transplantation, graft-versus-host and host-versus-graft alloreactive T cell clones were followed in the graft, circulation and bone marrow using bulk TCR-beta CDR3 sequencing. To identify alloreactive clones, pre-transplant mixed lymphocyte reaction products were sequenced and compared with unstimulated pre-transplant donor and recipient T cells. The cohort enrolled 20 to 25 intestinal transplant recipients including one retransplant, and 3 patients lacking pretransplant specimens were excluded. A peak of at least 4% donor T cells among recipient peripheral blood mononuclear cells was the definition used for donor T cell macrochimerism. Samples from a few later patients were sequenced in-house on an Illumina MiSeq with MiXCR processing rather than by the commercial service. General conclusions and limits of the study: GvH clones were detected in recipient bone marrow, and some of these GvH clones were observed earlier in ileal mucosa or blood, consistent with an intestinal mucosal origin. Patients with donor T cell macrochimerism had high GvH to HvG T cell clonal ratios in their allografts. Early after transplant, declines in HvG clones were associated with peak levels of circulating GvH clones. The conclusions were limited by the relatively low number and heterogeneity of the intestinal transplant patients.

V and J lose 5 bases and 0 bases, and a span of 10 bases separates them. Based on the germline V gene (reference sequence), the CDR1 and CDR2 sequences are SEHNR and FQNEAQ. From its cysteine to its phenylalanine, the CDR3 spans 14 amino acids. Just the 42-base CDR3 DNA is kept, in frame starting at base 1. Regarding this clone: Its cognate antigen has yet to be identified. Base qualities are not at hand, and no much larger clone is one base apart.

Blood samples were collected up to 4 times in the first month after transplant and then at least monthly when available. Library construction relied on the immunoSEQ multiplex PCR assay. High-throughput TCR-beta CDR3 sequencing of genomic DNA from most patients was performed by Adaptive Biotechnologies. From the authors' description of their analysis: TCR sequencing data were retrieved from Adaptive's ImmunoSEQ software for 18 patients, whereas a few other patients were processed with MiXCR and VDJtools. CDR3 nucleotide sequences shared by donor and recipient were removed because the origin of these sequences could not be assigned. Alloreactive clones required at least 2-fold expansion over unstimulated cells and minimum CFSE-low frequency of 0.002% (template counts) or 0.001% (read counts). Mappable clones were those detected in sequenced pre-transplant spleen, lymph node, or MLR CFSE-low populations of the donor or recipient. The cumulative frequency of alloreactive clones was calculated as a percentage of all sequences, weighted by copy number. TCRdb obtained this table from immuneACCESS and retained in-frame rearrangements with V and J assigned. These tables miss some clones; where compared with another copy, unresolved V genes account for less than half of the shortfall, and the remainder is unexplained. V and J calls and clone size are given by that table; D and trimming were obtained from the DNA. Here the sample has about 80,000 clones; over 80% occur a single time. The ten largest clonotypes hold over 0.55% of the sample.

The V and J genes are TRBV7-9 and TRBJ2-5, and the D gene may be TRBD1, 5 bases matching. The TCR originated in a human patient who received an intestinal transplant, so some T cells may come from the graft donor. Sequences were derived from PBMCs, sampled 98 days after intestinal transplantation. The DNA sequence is TGTGCCAGCAGCCAACAGGAGTACCAAGAGACCCAGTACTTC. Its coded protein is CASSQQEYQETQYF.